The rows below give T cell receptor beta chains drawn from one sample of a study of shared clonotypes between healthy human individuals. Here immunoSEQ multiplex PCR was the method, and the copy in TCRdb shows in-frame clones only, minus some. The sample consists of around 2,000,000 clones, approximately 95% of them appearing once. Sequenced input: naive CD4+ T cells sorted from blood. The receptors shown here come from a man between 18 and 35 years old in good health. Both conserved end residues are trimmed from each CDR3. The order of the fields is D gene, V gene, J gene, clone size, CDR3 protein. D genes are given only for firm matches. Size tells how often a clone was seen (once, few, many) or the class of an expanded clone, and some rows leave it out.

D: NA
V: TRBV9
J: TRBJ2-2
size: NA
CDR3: ASSVSRNTGELF

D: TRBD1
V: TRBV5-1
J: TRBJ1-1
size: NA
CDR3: ASSRTGANTEAF

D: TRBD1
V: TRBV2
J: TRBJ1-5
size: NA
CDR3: ASSQGARQPQH

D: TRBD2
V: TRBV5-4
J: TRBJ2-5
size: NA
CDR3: ASSLLLAGQETQY

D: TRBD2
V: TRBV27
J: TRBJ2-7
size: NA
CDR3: ASSFTSGTYEQY

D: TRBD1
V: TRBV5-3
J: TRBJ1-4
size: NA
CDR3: ARSSDLVQGALEKLF

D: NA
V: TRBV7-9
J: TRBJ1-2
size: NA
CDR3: ASSSRIYGYT

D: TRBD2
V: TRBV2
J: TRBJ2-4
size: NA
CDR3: ASNAATSGKNIQY

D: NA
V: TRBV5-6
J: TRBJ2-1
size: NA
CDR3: ASSLAGSYNEQF

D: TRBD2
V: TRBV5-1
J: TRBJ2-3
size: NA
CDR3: ASSLRGTSAAGTQY

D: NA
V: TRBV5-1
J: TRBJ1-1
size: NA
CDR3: ASSPGGMNTEAF

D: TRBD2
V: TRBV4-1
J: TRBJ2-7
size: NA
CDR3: ASSPQGLASYEQY

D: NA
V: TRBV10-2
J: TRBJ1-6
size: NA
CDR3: ASSWTEDSPLH

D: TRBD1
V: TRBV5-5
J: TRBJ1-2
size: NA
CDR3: ASSYPLRDRDNYGYT

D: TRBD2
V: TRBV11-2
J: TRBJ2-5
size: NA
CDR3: ASSLNRNGGATQY

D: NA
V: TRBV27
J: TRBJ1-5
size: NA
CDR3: ASSLRGSSNQPQH

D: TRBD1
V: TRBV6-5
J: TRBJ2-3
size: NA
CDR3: ASSPGQGRSDTQY

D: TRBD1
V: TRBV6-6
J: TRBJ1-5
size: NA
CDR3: ASSYRRGDNQPQH

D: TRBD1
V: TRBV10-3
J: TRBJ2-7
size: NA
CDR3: AISGGQESYEQY

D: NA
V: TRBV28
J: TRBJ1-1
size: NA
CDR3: ASSLGGGNTEAF

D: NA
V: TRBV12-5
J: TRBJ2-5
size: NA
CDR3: ASGLYPGPRAQY

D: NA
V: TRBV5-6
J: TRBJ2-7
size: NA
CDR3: ASSLFVGGLFYEQY

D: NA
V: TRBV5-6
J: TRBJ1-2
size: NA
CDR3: ASSGRTAPGGYT

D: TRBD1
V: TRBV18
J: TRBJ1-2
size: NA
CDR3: ASSPGTVYGYT

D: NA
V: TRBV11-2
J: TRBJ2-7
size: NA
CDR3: ASSSLMGRSYEQY

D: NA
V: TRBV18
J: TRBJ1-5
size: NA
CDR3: ASSPQGSNQPQH

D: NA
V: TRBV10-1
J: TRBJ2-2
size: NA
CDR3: ASRSNTGELF

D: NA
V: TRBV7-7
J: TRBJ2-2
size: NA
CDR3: ASSPTEGGELF

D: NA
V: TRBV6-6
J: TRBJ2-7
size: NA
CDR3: ASSSGSGEQY

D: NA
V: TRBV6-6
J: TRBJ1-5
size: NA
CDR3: ASTPTGGGNQPQH

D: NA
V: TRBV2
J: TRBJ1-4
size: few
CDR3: ASSAQGTSNEKLF